This T cell receptor beta chain derives from a study of regulatory T cells in long-lasting Graves disease. The study's findings and limits: Persistent disease was characterized by preferential usage of TRBV28, TRBJ1-2 and TRBJ2-5.

CDR3-region Arm-PCR and iRepertoire HTBI primers produced the TCR beta libraries. TCRdb processed the multiplex PCR reads anew with MiXCR; each CDR3 protein has one entry. This table has about 400,000 distinct CDR3 sequences, roughly 16% appearing once. This clonotype was detected many times. The antigen is unknown. Specified time point: newly diagnosed GD, antithyroid drugs for less than 3 months. Construction of the TCR library relied on RNA isolated from PBMCs. The CDR3 length is 17 residues. Trimming took 0 bases from V and 1 from J; bases not matched to a gene: 7. Germline V gene lookup returns CDR1 SGHNT and CDR2 YENEEA. This sample was also put to use in a study of T cells in Graves' hyperthyroidism and ophthalmopathy. From that paper: An absence of ophthalmopathy progression within 18 months meant stable Graves' hyperthyroidism.

The chain employs TRBV11-3 and TRBJ2-3; 7 bases match TRBD2. The TCR comes from a woman between 18 and 29 years old with Graves disease. Sample: peripheral blood mononuclear cells (PBMCs), taken at new diagnosis, from a patient treated with antithyroid drugs. Here the CDR3 DNA reads TGTGCCAGCAGCTTAGATCGAGCGGGACGGGGCACAGATACGCAGTATTTT. Its translation is CASSLDRAGRGTDTQYF. Filled out from reference TRBV11-3 and TRBJ2-3, the complete variable domain reads EAGVVQSPRYKIIEKKQPVAFWCNPISGHNTLYWYLQNLGQGPELLIRYENEEAVDDSQLPKDRFSAERLKGVDSTLKIQPAELGDSAVYLCASSLDRAGRGTDTQYFGPGTRLTVL.